This T cell receptor beta chain was identified during a study of beta chain features in type 1 diabetes. Findings of the study overall: Moderate but significant shortening of TCRB CDR3s was recorded in all four CD4+ subsets from Type 1 diabetes patients.

Every isolated RNA sample was fully reverse transcribed, so sequencing captured expressed TCRB transcripts. Some clones are missing from TCRdb's copy, which holds only in-frame ones; the method was immunoSEQ multiplex PCR. The data show some 190,000 clones, almost 8% seen once. This clone was counted a few times. As yet, its antigen is unknown. From germline, CDR1 is ENHRY and CDR2 SYGVKD. V shed 4 bases and J shed 4 bases, with 13 bases lying between them. The CDR3 covers 14 residues. The sequenced material came from central memory CD4+ T cells from blood. V usage is TRBV10-3 and J usage is TRBJ1-1; D not resolved. The sequence derives from a man aged 18 to 29 with type 1 diabetes. For the CDR3, the DNA is TGTGCCATCAGTGGTAGTGGGAGGGCCACTGAAGCTTTCTTT. This sequence encodes CAISGSGRATEAFF.